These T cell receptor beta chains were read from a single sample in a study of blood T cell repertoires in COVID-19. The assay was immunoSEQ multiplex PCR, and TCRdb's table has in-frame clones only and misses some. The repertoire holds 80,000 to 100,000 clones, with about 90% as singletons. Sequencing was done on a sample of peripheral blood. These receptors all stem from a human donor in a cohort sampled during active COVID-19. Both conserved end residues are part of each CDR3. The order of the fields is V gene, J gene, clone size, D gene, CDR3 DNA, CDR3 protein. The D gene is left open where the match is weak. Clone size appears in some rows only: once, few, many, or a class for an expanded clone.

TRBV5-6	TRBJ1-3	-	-	TGTGCCAGCAGCTTAGGTCGTAGCCGCTCTGGAAACACCATATATTTT	CASSLGRSRSGNTIYF
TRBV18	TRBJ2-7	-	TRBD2	TGTGCCAGCTCATCGAGCGGGAGGGCCAGCGAGCAGTACTTC	CASSSSGRASEQYF
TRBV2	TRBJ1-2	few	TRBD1	TGTGCCAGCAGTTTACAGGGGGCCACTGGCTACACCTTC	CASSLQGATGYTF
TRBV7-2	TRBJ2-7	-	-	TGTGCCAGCAGCCCCGGAGGGGCAGGCCTTTCCTACGAGCAGTACTTC	CASSPGGAGLSYEQYF
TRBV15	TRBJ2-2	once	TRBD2	TGTGCCACCAGCGGTCCCGGGACTAGCGGGTCTACGAACACCGGGGAGCTGTTTTTT	CATSGPGTSGSTNTGELFF
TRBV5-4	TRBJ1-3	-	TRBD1	TGTGCCAGCAGCGACGGGACAGGGCGTGGAAACACCATATATTTT	CASSDGTGRGNTIYF
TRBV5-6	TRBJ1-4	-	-	TGTGCCAGCAGCTTGGTGGGCCGGAGGAATGAAAAACTGTTTTTT	CASSLVGRRNEKLFF
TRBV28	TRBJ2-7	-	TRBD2	TGTGCCGCGGGGACTACCATACACGTCCCCACCTACGAGCAGTACTTC	CAAGTTIHVPTYEQYF
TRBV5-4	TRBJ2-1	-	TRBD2	TGTGCCAGCAGCGGACCTCGGCTAGCGGGAGAGGGCAATGAGCAGTTCTTC	CASSGPRLAGEGNEQFF
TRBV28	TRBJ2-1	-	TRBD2	TGTGCCAGCAGTTTATTGGGTAGCGGGAATGAGCAGTTCTTC	CASSLLGSGNEQFF
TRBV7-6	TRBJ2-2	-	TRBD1	TGTGCCAGCAGCTTAGAGACAGGGGACACCGGGGAGCTGTTTTTT	CASSLETGDTGELFF
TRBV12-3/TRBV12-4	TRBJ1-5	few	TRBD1	TGTGCCAGCGGGCAGGGGGCGAGTCAGCCCCAGCATTTT	CASGQGASQPQHF
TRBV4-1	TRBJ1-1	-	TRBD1	TGCGCCAGCAGCCGATACAGGGGAGCGAACACTGAAGCTTTCTTT	CASSRYRGANTEAFF
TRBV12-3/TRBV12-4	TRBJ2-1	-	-	TGTGCCAGCAGCCGGGTCTCCTACAATGAGCAGTTCTTC	CASSRVSYNEQFF
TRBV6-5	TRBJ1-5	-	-	TGTGCCAGCAGTTACGGGGCAGACGGTCAGCCCCAGCATTTT	CASSYGADGQPQHF
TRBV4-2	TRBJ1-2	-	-	TGTGCCAGCAGCCAAACCCGTCGAGATGCTAACTATGGCTACACCTTC	CASSQTRRDANYGYTF
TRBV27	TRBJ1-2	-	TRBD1	TGTGCCAGCAGTCCCGGGACAGGGATTTTCTATGGCTACACCTTC	CASSPGTGIFYGYTF
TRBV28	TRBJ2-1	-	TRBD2	TGTGCCAGCAGAGAGATGGGCGGGAGCTCCTACAATGAGCAGTTCTTC	CASREMGGSSYNEQFF
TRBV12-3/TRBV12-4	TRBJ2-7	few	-	TGTGCCAGCACCTCCTACGACGAGCAGTACTTC	CASTSYDEQYF
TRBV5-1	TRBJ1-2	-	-	TGCGCCAGCAGCTTGGAACGGGGATTGAACTATGGCTACACCTTC	CASSLERGLNYGYTF
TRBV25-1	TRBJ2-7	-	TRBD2	TGTGCCAGCAGTGCCGGACTAGCGGGAGGCTCCTACGAGCAGTACTTC	CASSAGLAGGSYEQYF
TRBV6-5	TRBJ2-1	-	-	TGTGCCAGCAGTTGGATAGCCGCTAACAATGAGCAGTTCTTC	CASSWIAANNEQFF
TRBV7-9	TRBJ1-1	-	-	TGTGCCAGCAGCCCCGGGACTCCCCCCCACACTGAAGCTTTCTTT	CASSPGTPPHTEAFF
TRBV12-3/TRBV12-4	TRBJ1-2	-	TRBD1	TGTGCCAGCAGAACAGGGGGCGTCTATGGCTACACCTTC	CASRTGGVYGYTF
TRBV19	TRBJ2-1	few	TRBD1	TGTGCCAGTAAGAGGACGGGACAGGCGTACAATGAGCAGTTCTTC	CASKRTGQAYNEQFF
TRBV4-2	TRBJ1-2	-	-	TGTGCCAGCAGCACCCACAGGGAGGGCTACACCTTC	CASSTHREGYTF
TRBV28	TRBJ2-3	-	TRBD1	TGTGCCAGCAGTTTCTCCGGGACAGAGAAAGATACGCAGTATTTT	CASSFSGTEKDTQYF
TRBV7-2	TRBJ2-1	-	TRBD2	TGTGCCAGCAGCTCAACGGGAGCGGGGGACTACAATGAGCAGTTCTTC	CASSSTGAGDYNEQFF
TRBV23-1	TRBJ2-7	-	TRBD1	TGCGCCAGCAGACCCCCCGGGACAGTCGCCTACGAGCAGTACTTC	CASRPPGTVAYEQYF
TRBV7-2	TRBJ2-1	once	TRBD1	TGTGCCAGCAGCGGAGACAGGGGAAGTTACAATGAGCAGTTCTTC	CASSGDRGSYNEQFF
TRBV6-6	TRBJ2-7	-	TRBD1	TGTGCCAGCAGTTCTCGACAGGGGAACTACGAGCAGTACTTC	CASSSRQGNYEQYF
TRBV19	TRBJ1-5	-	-	TGTGCCAGTAGTATTGGGGGCAGGCGGGGCAATCAGCCCCAGCATTTT	CASSIGGRRGNQPQHF
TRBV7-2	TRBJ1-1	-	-	TGTGCCAGCAGCTCGGGTGGTGTAACTGAAGCTTTCTTT	CASSSGGVTEAFF
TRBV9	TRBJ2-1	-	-	TGTGCCAGCAGCGTAGCGACGGGAACCTCCTACAATGAGCAGTTCTTC	CASSVATGTSYNEQFF
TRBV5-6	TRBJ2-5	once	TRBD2	TGTGCCAGCACCTTCCCGCTAGCGGGAGTTGAGACCCAGTACTTC	CASTFPLAGVETQYF
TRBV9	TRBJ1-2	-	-	TGTGCCAGCAGCGTGGGCGGGACGGGGAACTATGGCTACACCTTC	CASSVGGTGNYGYTF
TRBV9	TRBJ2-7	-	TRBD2	TGTGCCAGCAGCGTTGGGCGGGAGTGGTACGAGCAGTACTTC	CASSVGREWYEQYF
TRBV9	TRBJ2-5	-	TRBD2	TGTGCCAGCAGCGTAGGTGGTAGCGGGAGTGTTGAGACCCAGTACTTC	CASSVGGSGSVETQYF
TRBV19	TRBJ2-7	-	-	TGTGCCAGTAGTTTGCTAGCCCCTTCCTACGAGCAGTACTTC	CASSLLAPSYEQYF
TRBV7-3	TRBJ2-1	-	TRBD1	TGTGCCAGCAGCCTGACAGGGGGCTCCTACAATGAGCAGTTCTTC	CASSLTGGSYNEQFF